Listed below are T cell receptor beta chains from one sample, sequenced in a study of blood T cells in healthy people across ages. TCRdb independently ran MiXCR on the 5' RACE reads; one entry per CDR3 protein. Among fewer than 950,000 distinct CDR3 sequences listed, about 53% were seen once. Sample: blood. These receptors were taken from a man older than 75 in good health. Both conserved end residues are part of each CDR3. A D gene is named only where the DNA matches it firmly. Clone size appears in some rows only: once, few, many, or a class for an expanded clone.

v_gene,abundance,d_gene,j_gene,CDR3aa,CDR3nt
TRBV6-6,few,TRBD1,TRBJ2-4,CASSRAQGQQYF,TGTGCCAGCAGCCGAGCACAGGGACAGCAGTACTTC
TRBV9,.,TRBD2,TRBJ2-1,CASSVQVTRGDEQFF,TGTGCCAGCAGCGTACAGGTGACGCGGGGGGATGAGCAGTTCTTC
TRBV7-2,.,.,TRBJ2-3,CASSVSFTDTQYF,TGTGCCAGCAGCGTCAGTTTCACAGATACGCAGTATTTT
TRBV7-9,.,.,TRBJ1-2,CASSQSSFNYGYTF,TGTGCCAGCAGCCAGAGCAGTTTTAACTATGGCTACACCTTC
TRBV7-9,.,.,TRBJ1-2,CASSPNRGYTF,TGTGCCAGCAGCCCCAATCGGGGCTACACCTTC
TRBV20-1,.,TRBD1,TRBJ1-2,CSAGTDFNYGYTF,TGCAGTGCTGGGACAGATTTTAACTATGGCTACACCTTC
TRBV6-2/TRBV6-3,few,.,TRBJ2-5,CASSYYPITGDSKTQYF,TGTGCCAGCAGTTACTACCCGATAACGGGAGATAGTAAGACCCAGTACTTC
TRBV4-2,.,.,TRBJ2-7,CASSQTAEAYEQYF,TGTGCCAGCAGCCAAACCGCCGAGGCTTACGAGCAGTACTTC
TRBV10-3,.,.,TRBJ2-5,CAIRGGGGTQYF,TGTGCCATCAGGGGGGGAGGCGGGACCCAGTACTTC
TRBV15,.,.,TRBJ1-6,CATSRPPAGGNSPLHF,TGTGCCACCAGCAGGCCGCCGGCCGGGGGCAATTCACCCCTCCACTTT
TRBV7-9,few,.,TRBJ1-1,CASSASPLGALNTEAFF,TGTGCCAGCAGCGCAAGCCCGTTGGGGGCACTGAACACTGAAGCTTTCTTT
TRBV18,few,TRBD1,TRBJ1-4,CASSPAGQGNEKLFF,TGTGCCAGCTCACCGGCGGGACAGGGGAATGAAAAACTGTTTTTT
TRBV27,.,TRBD2,TRBJ2-3,CASSLLAGGITDTQYF,TGTGCCAGCAGTTTATTAGCGGGAGGGATTACAGATACGCAGTATTTT
TRBV7-2,.,TRBD2,TRBJ2-2,CASSFWSGLAGVTGELFF,TGTGCCAGCAGCTTCTGGTCCGGACTAGCGGGGGTCACCGGGGAGCTGTTTTTT
TRBV6-6,.,.,TRBJ2-7,CASSYLGQPAPYEQYF,TGTGCCAGCAGTTACCTGGGACAACCCGCGCCCTACGAGCAGTACTTC
TRBV29-1,.,.,TRBJ2-1,CSVGGSLTYNEQFF,TGCAGCGTTGGGGGGAGCCTCACCTACAATGAGCAGTTCTTC
TRBV29-1,.,TRBD2,TRBJ2-1,CSVSSGSSYNEQFF,TGCAGCGTTAGTAGCGGGAGCTCCTACAATGAGCAGTTCTTC
TRBV11-2,.,TRBD2,TRBJ2-5,CASSQGLAVQETQYF,TGTGCCAGCAGCCAGGGACTAGCGGTTCAAGAGACCCAGTACTTC
TRBV20-1,.,.,TRBJ1-2,CSARDRAGPGHGYTF,TGCAGTGCTAGAGATCGGGCAGGCCCAGGGCATGGCTACACCTTC
TRBV27,.,.,TRBJ2-7,CASRLQGWAYEQYF,TGTGCCAGCAGGTTACAGGGTTGGGCCTACGAGCAGTACTTC
TRBV9,.,TRBD2,TRBJ2-5,CARAQASGSRETQYF,TGTGCCAGAGCACAGGCTAGCGGGAGTCGAGAGACCCAGTACTTC
TRBV9,.,.,TRBJ2-7,CASTKSRGGEQYF,TGTGCCAGCACCAAGTCCAGGGGGGGGGAGCAGTACTTC
TRBV5-1,.,.,TRBJ1-1,CASSPDGGAGEAFF,TGCGCCAGCAGCCCCGACGGGGGCGCGGGTGAAGCTTTCTTT
TRBV7-4,.,.,TRBJ1-6,CASSYGTLEYSYNSPLHF,TGTGCCAGCAGCTACGGGACCCTCGAGTACTCCTATAATTCACCCCTCCACTTT
TRBV12-3/TRBV12-4,.,.,TRBJ1-2,CASRHPGLNYGYTF,TGTGCCAGCCGTCACCCAGGACTTAACTATGGCTACACCTTC
TRBV3-1,few,TRBD2,TRBJ2-1,CASSRLAGGPHEQFF,TGTGCCAGCAGCCGACTAGCGGGAGGGCCCCATGAGCAGTTCTTC
TRBV6-5,few,.,TRBJ2-7,CASSPSGDPSSYEQYF,TGTGCCAGCAGTCCCTCGGGGGACCCCAGTTCCTACGAGCAGTACTTC
TRBV12-3/TRBV12-4,.,TRBD2,TRBJ2-1,CASKALAGAFNEQFF,TGTGCCAGCAAAGCCCTAGCGGGAGCATTTAATGAGCAGTTCTTC
TRBV11-1,few,.,TRBJ1-1,CASSLAGPNTEAFF,TGTGCCAGCAGCTTAGCGGGACCAAACACTGAAGCTTTCTTT
TRBV5-1,once,.,TRBJ2-3,CASSSGPPTGKLYTQYF,TGCGCCAGCAGCTCTGGGCCCCCCACAGGGAAGCTCTATACGCAGTATTTT
TRBV5-6,.,TRBD1,TRBJ2-6,CASSVTGGAPSGANVLTF,TGTGCCAGCAGCGTGACAGGGGGCGCCCCCTCTGGGGCCAACGTCCTGACTTTC
TRBV7-2,.,.,TRBJ1-2,CASSLGLRRRVSANYGYTF,TGTGCCAGCAGCTTAGGGCTTAGACGCAGGGTCTCAGCTAACTATGGCTACACCTTC
TRBV6-4,once,TRBD1,TRBJ1-2,CASSVTARDRGGYTF,TGTGCCAGCAGTGTCACCGCCCGGGACAGGGGTGGCTACACCTTC
TRBV13,few,.,TRBJ2-5,CASRSRGVSPPYF,TGTGCCAGCAGGTCCCGGGGCGTCAGTCCGCCGTACTTC
TRBV5-1,once,.,TRBJ1-6,CASSVLGTHTWDNSPLHF,TGCGCCAGCAGCGTCCTCGGGACACACACCTGGGATAATTCACCCCTCCACTTT
TRBV20-1,.,.,TRBJ2-3,CSACPASKDTQYF,TGCAGTGCGTGTCCCGCCTCTAAAGATACGCAGTATTTT
TRBV24-1,.,.,TRBJ1-4,CATSDSGAGEKLFF,TGTGCCACCAGTGACTCCGGTGCAGGTGAAAAACTGTTTTTT
TRBV4-2,few,.,TRBJ2-7,CASSQASTATYEQYF,TGTGCCAGCAGCCAGGCGTCCACAGCGACTTACGAGCAGTACTTC
TRBV20-1,once,.,TRBJ2-6,CSARDETASGANVLTF,TGCAGTGCTAGAGACGAAACCGCCTCTGGGGCCAACGTCCTGACTTTC
TRBV20-1,.,.,TRBJ2-1,CSPSPGPGDEQFF,TGCAGTCCATCACCGGGACCTGGGGATGAGCAGTTCTTC
TRBV7-2,.,.,TRBJ2-1,CASSLSLVGGEQFF,TGTGCCAGCAGCTTAAGCCTAGTTGGGGGTGAGCAGTTCTTC
TRBV4-1,once,.,TRBJ2-1,CASSPTTSRRGYNEQFF,TGCGCCAGCAGCCCAACGACTAGCAGAAGGGGGTACAATGAGCAGTTCTTC
TRBV7-6,.,TRBD1,TRBJ1-4,CASTLSVGQGARANEKLFF,TGTGCCAGCACCCTCTCGGTGGGGCAGGGGGCGCGTGCTAATGAAAAACTGTTTTTT
TRBV7-9,.,TRBD1,TRBJ2-5,CASSHRDRPREQYF,TGTGCCAGCAGCCACAGGGACAGGCCGAGGGAGCAGTACTTC
TRBV7-2,few,TRBD1,TRBJ2-1,CASSLTGVEQFF,TGTGCCAGCAGCTTGACAGGGGTTGAGCAGTTCTTC
TRBV27,.,.,TRBJ1-2,CASSPTLGLGYGYTF,TGTGCCAGCAGTCCAACACTGGGGCTGGGGTATGGCTACACCTTC
TRBV3-1,.,.,TRBJ1-2,CASSQAGEFGYTF,TGTGCCAGCAGCCAAGCAGGGGAATTTGGCTACACCTTC
TRBV11-2,few,.,TRBJ2-5,CASSLTGVGSGHYEQYF,TGTGCCAGCAGCTTAACTGGGGTCGGGTCTGGCCACTATGAGCAGTACTTC
TRBV10-3,.,TRBD2,TRBJ2-5,CAISESSGRDEETQYF,TGTGCCATCAGTGAGAGTAGCGGGAGGGACGAAGAGACCCAGTACTTC